Listed below are T cell receptor beta chains from one sample, sequenced in a study of pediatric ulcerative colitis. Libraries were prepared by immunoSEQ multiplex PCR; TCRdb keeps only in-frame clonotypes and omits some of them. This sample carries 30,000 or so clones, 80% to 85% of them seen once, and the ten largest clones take 1.1%. The material sequenced was gut tissue. These receptors were obtained from a boy younger than 18 with mild ulcerative colitis. Both conserved end residues are part of each CDR3. The D gene is left open where the match is weak. The size entry is marked missing in some rows and otherwise reads once, few, many or a size class.

len: 13
v_gene: TRBV5-4
abundance: .
d_gene: .
j_gene: TRBJ1-2
CDR3aa: CASSLGGEYGYTF
CDR3nt: TGTGCCAGCAGCTTGGGAGGAGAGTATGGCTACACCTTC

len: 16
v_gene: TRBV5-1
abundance: .
d_gene: TRBD2
j_gene: TRBJ2-1
CDR3aa: CASSLQLAGGHNEQFF
CDR3nt: TGCGCCAGCAGCTTGCAACTAGCGGGGGGCCATAATGAGCAGTTCTTC

len: 14
v_gene: TRBV11-2
abundance: few
d_gene: TRBD1
j_gene: TRBJ1-1
CDR3aa: CASSPGQAGTEAFF
CDR3nt: TGTGCCAGCAGCCCGGGACAGGCCGGGACTGAAGCTTTCTTT

len: 14
v_gene: TRBV6-1
abundance: .
d_gene: .
j_gene: TRBJ1-2
CDR3aa: CASTAPGGNYGYTF
CDR3nt: TGTGCCAGCACAGCCCCCGGGGGCAACTATGGCTACACCTTC

len: 12
v_gene: TRBV29-1
abundance: .
d_gene: .
j_gene: TRBJ2-5
CDR3aa: CSVVGAQETQYF
CDR3nt: TGCAGCGTTGTGGGGGCACAAGAGACCCAGTACTTC

len: 14
v_gene: TRBV27
abundance: .
d_gene: .
j_gene: TRBJ1-2
CDR3aa: CASSLRGASSGYTF
CDR3nt: TGTGCCAGCAGTTTACGGGGGGCGAGCTCTGGCTACACCTTC

len: 17
v_gene: TRBV9
abundance: once
d_gene: TRBD2
j_gene: TRBJ2-1
CDR3aa: CASSVATGLAGNNEQFF
CDR3nt: TGTGCCAGCAGCGTAGCTACGGGACTAGCGGGGAACAATGAGCAGTTCTTC

len: 16
v_gene: TRBV7-9
abundance: few
d_gene: .
j_gene: TRBJ1-2
CDR3aa: CASSPATGGGRYGYTF
CDR3nt: TGTGCCAGCAGTCCAGCAACTGGGGGAGGAAGGTATGGCTACACCTTC

len: 14
v_gene: TRBV14
abundance: few
d_gene: .
j_gene: TRBJ2-5
CDR3aa: CASSQSLAQETQYF
CDR3nt: TGTGCCAGCAGCCAGTCTCTAGCACAAGAGACCCAGTACTTC

len: 11
v_gene: TRBV5-8
abundance: .
d_gene: .
j_gene: TRBJ2-7
CDR3aa: CASRFAGDRYF
CDR3nt: TGTGCCAGCAGATTTGCAGGGGATCGGTACTTC

len: 14
v_gene: TRBV30
abundance: .
d_gene: .
j_gene: TRBJ1-6
CDR3aa: CAWSLLHPNSPLHF
CDR3nt: TGTGCCTGGAGTCTACTCCACCCTAATTCACCCCTCCACTTT

len: 17
v_gene: TRBV5-1
abundance: .
d_gene: .
j_gene: TRBJ1-6
CDR3aa: CASSLALGTGNNSPLHF
CDR3nt: TGCGCCAGCAGCTTGGCCTTAGGGACCGGGAATAATTCACCCCTCCACTTT

len: 15
v_gene: TRBV4-1
abundance: .
d_gene: TRBD1
j_gene: TRBJ1-2
CDR3aa: CASSQDPARGYGYTF
CDR3nt: TGCGCCAGCAGCCAAGACCCGGCCAGGGGGTATGGCTACACCTTC

len: 14
v_gene: TRBV15
abundance: once
d_gene: .
j_gene: TRBJ2-5
CDR3aa: CATSRGRRGETQYF
CDR3nt: TGTGCCACCAGCAGAGGGAGGAGGGGAGAGACCCAGTACTTC

len: 14
v_gene: TRBV9
abundance: .
d_gene: .
j_gene: TRBJ1-1
CDR3aa: CASSVGITNTEAFF
CDR3nt: TGTGCCAGCAGCGTAGGTATAACGAACACTGAAGCTTTCTTT

len: 15
v_gene: TRBV19
abundance: .
d_gene: .
j_gene: TRBJ1-3
CDR3aa: CASSPPRFSGNTIYF
CDR3nt: TGTGCCAGTAGTCCCCCCCGATTCTCTGGAAACACCATATATTTT

len: 15
v_gene: TRBV7-9
abundance: .
d_gene: .
j_gene: TRBJ1-3
CDR3aa: CASSLGGLSGNTIYF
CDR3nt: TGTGCCAGCAGCTTAGGGGGGCTGTCTGGAAACACCATATATTTT

len: 15
v_gene: TRBV7-2
abundance: .
d_gene: TRBD2
j_gene: TRBJ2-1
CDR3aa: CASSQRGGRFVEQFF
CDR3nt: TGTGCCAGCAGCCAGCGGGGGGGCAGGTTCGTTGAGCAGTTCTTC

len: 14
v_gene: TRBV19
abundance: .
d_gene: .
j_gene: TRBJ1-1
CDR3aa: CASSIGRLNTEAFF
CDR3nt: TGTGCCAGTAGTATCGGCCGATTAAACACTGAAGCTTTCTTT

len: 13
v_gene: TRBV27
abundance: .
d_gene: .
j_gene: TRBJ1-4
CDR3aa: CASRGLTNEKLFF
CDR3nt: TGTGCCAGCAGGGGTCTAACTAATGAAAAACTGTTTTTT

len: 15
v_gene: TRBV29-1
abundance: once
d_gene: .
j_gene: TRBJ1-2
CDR3aa: CSVGFRPGLYYGYTF
CDR3nt: TGCAGCGTGGGCTTCCGCCCGGGGCTGTATTATGGCTACACCTTC

len: 12
v_gene: TRBV9
abundance: once
d_gene: .
j_gene: TRBJ2-7
CDR3aa: CASGYSFHEQYF
CDR3nt: TGTGCCAGCGGCTATTCCTTCCACGAGCAGTACTTC

len: 14
v_gene: TRBV27
abundance: .
d_gene: TRBD1
j_gene: TRBJ2-7
CDR3aa: CASSGDRASGEQYF
CDR3nt: TGTGCCAGCAGTGGGGACAGGGCATCGGGCGAGCAGTACTTC

len: 14
v_gene: TRBV6-6
abundance: once
d_gene: .
j_gene: TRBJ2-5
CDR3aa: CASGGAEEGETQYF
CDR3nt: TGTGCCAGCGGTGGCGCAGAGGAGGGGGAGACCCAGTACTTC

len: 16
v_gene: TRBV19
abundance: few
d_gene: TRBD1
j_gene: TRBJ1-1
CDR3aa: CASSIGGGRFHTEAFF
CDR3nt: TGTGCCAGTAGTATCGGAGGGGGCCGGTTCCACACTGAAGCTTTCTTT

len: 15
v_gene: TRBV9
abundance: .
d_gene: TRBD2
j_gene: TRBJ2-7
CDR3aa: CASSVGLAGEYEQYF
CDR3nt: TGTGCCAGCAGCGTTGGCCTAGCGGGGGAGTACGAGCAGTACTTC

len: 11
v_gene: TRBV5-8
abundance: .
d_gene: .
j_gene: TRBJ2-3
CDR3aa: CASPTTDTQYF
CDR3nt: TGTGCCAGCCCTACAACAGATACGCAGTATTTT

len: 14
v_gene: TRBV6-6
abundance: .
d_gene: TRBD1
j_gene: TRBJ2-6
CDR3aa: CASRYRDRGGVLTF
CDR3nt: TGTGCCAGCAGATACCGGGACAGGGGTGGCGTCCTGACTTTC

len: 12
v_gene: TRBV7-9
abundance: .
d_gene: .
j_gene: TRBJ1-3
CDR3aa: CASSLAGNTIYF
CDR3nt: TGTGCCAGCAGCTTAGCTGGAAACACCATATATTTT

len: 14
v_gene: TRBV7-3
abundance: .
d_gene: .
j_gene: TRBJ2-5
CDR3aa: CASSLGPGQETQYF
CDR3nt: TGTGCCAGCAGCTTGGGGCCGGGGCAAGAGACCCAGTACTTC

len: 16
v_gene: TRBV7-8
abundance: .
d_gene: TRBD1
j_gene: TRBJ1-2
CDR3aa: CASSFGPGTAYDGYTF
CDR3nt: TGTGCCAGCAGCTTTGGCCCCGGGACAGCGTATGATGGCTACACCTTC

len: 13
v_gene: TRBV5-1
abundance: .
d_gene: TRBD1
j_gene: TRBJ1-2
CDR3aa: CASSSRTGDGYTF
CDR3nt: TGCGCCAGCAGCTCTAGGACAGGGGATGGCTACACCTTC

len: 15
v_gene: TRBV5-1
abundance: .
d_gene: .
j_gene: TRBJ1-1
CDR3aa: CASSLDSRSRTEAFF
CDR3nt: TGCGCCAGCAGCTTGGACTCTCGGAGTCGGACTGAAGCTTTCTTT

len: 15
v_gene: TRBV5-4
abundance: .
d_gene: TRBD1
j_gene: TRBJ1-1
CDR3aa: CASSLRTGGNTEAFF
CDR3nt: TGTGCCAGCAGCTTAAGGACAGGGGGGAACACTGAAGCTTTCTTT

len: 13
v_gene: TRBV30
abundance: .
d_gene: .
j_gene: TRBJ1-1
CDR3aa: CAWSGLLLYEAFF
CDR3nt: TGTGCCTGGAGTGGACTCTTATTATATGAAGCTTTCTTT

len: 14
v_gene: TRBV9
abundance: few
d_gene: .
j_gene: TRBJ1-1
CDR3aa: CASSAGWFNTEAFF
CDR3nt: TGTGCCAGCAGCGCTGGATGGTTCAACACTGAAGCTTTCTTT

len: 16
v_gene: TRBV10-2
abundance: .
d_gene: .
j_gene: TRBJ1-2
CDR3aa: CASLFPLAGRRHGYTF
CDR3nt: TGCGCCAGCCTCTTCCCCCTAGCCGGACGGCGACATGGCTACACCTTC

len: 15
v_gene: TRBV5-8
abundance: .
d_gene: .
j_gene: TRBJ2-4
CDR3aa: CASSPAQLAENIQYF
CDR3nt: TGTGCCAGCAGCCCAGCACAGTTAGCGGAAAACATTCAGTACTTC

len: 14
v_gene: TRBV5-1
abundance: .
d_gene: .
j_gene: TRBJ1-2
CDR3aa: CASSLDTAVRGYTF
CDR3nt: TGCGCCAGCAGCTTGGATACAGCTGTTCGTGGCTACACCTTC

len: 17
v_gene: TRBV5-6
abundance: .
d_gene: TRBD1
j_gene: TRBJ1-2
CDR3aa: CASSLFDRDRVSHGYTF
CDR3nt: TGTGCCAGCAGCTTGTTTGACCGGGACAGGGTATCGCATGGCTACACCTTC

len: 13
v_gene: TRBV9
abundance: .
d_gene: .
j_gene: TRBJ1-1
CDR3aa: CASSVVPRTEAFF
CDR3nt: TGTGCCAGCAGCGTAGTGCCGAGAACTGAAGCTTTCTTT

len: 17
v_gene: TRBV7-9
abundance: .
d_gene: .
j_gene: TRBJ2-5
CDR3aa: CASSLETRQRLLETQYF
CDR3nt: TGTGCCAGCAGCTTAGAAACTCGACAGCGGCTTTTGGAGACCCAGTACTTC